This T cell receptor (beta chain) emerged from a study of response to subunit inactivated influenza vaccine (dated by TCRdb to 2016 to 2019). Concerning the study at large: The study used deep quantitative T cell receptor repertoire profiling to track responses to a trivalent subunit inactivated influenza vaccine.

The germline V gene encodes CDR1 ENHRY and CDR2 SYGVKD. The CDR3 numbers 15 residues from cysteine through phenylalanine. The kept DNA is CDR3 alone, 45 bases in frame from the first base. V is trimmed back by 7 bases and J by 0 bases, and the junction contains 5 bases that no gene match accounts for. With regard to this clonotype: Its recognized antigen is unknown. Base qualities are missing; no much larger clone stands one base away.

The library was produced with RT-PCR. Sequenced using an Illumina HiSeq 2500. The public reads were quality trimmed at Q25 with fastp and then assembled into clones with MiXCR by TCRdb, keeping productive beta chains. Merged by CDR3 protein, the rows form single entries marked with the most common genes and DNA. Present in this sample are about 540,000 distinct CDR3 sequences, under 30% of which were seen just once. The biggest ten clones account for 2.5% to 3% of the sample. What the research found in general, with its limitations: It was suggested by the authors that each seasonal influenza vaccination may recruit only a limited number of new T cells.

These data were also reused for a study on T cells expressing NK-cell markers. From that second study: The TCR beta cDNA libraries were made using 5'RACE template switching, a step that added both a universal primer site and unique molecular identifiers. Eight donors provided sorted CD3+CD56+NKG2C+, CD3+CD56+NKG2C- and CD3+CD56-NKG2C+ T-cell subsets, whose TCR beta-chain repertoires were profiled. Among the eight sequenced donors, seven were HCMV-seropositive and one was HCMV-seronegative. In several experiments an anti-gammadeltaTCR antibody was added to restrict sorting to alphabetaTCR-expressing T cells. In six donors, the dominant CD3+CD56+NKG2C+ clonotypes were found to rank among the top 10 CD8+ clonotypes and to make up 1.0-7.0% of CD8+ T cells. Those dominant clonotypes were again the most abundant among CD3+CD56-NKG2C+ cells in a handful of donors, at about 25-60.1%. Whether the expanded NKG2C-expressing T cell clones were specific for HCMV antigens remained unclear. The eight sequenced donors were randomly selected healthy volunteers, three men and five women. HCMV-specific IgG was detected in serum with a commercial ELISA kit to determine HCMV serostatus. Peripheral blood mononuclear cells were isolated from blood by Ficoll density gradient centrifugation. Using Miltenyi isolation kits, CD4+ and CD8+ T cells were isolated from PBMC through magnetic immunoseparation. cDNA synthesis was primed from the TCR beta constant segment, followed by two successive PCR amplification steps. Libraries were sequenced as 2 x 150 bp reads on Illumina HiSeq 2000/2500, MiSeq or NextSeq. MIGEC handled demultiplexing of the reads and grouping by UMI, while MiTCR was used to assemble and quantify clonotypes. To remove erroneous sequences, TCR cDNA sequences were retained only when supported by two or more reads. The tcR package was used for downstream repertoire analysis, and clonotypes were matched across fractions by CDR3 nucleotide sequence plus V segment. VDJmatch was used to annotate antigen specificity against VDJdb, with one amino acid substitution in CDR3 permitted.

Sequencing was performed on CD4+ T cells sorted from PBMCs, taken approximately 13 days after vaccination. The receptor chain draws on TRBV10-3 and TRBJ2-2; 7 central nucleotides agree with TRBD1. This sequence originates from a man aged 45-65 years who received an inactivated influenza vaccine. Donor details come from another sample of the same person, matched by shared clones. The nucleotide sequence reads as follows: TGTGCCATCAATTCGGGACAGTCGAACACCGGGGAGCTGTTTTTT. Its translation reads: CAINSGQSNTGELFF.